This T cell receptor beta chain was profiled in a study of control samples from healthy donors and cancer patients. The method was immunoSEQ multiplex PCR; TCRdb's version includes in-frame clones alone and lacks a portion of them. The profile covers 150,000 to 160,000 clones, with about 94% appearing a single time and over 2% taken by the ten largest. CDR3 length: 13 residues. Germline-derived CDR1 and CDR2 are LGHNA and YNFKEQ. Trimming pared 4 bases from V and 2 bases from J, leaving 6 bases between. The receptor's source is a man over 45 in good health. The specimen was blood. The chain joins TRBV4-2 to TRBJ1-5; D not certain. CDR3 sequence reads: CASSRDRNQPQHF. As DNA, the CDR3 is TGTGCCAGCAGCCGTGACCGCAATCAGCCCCAGCATTTT.